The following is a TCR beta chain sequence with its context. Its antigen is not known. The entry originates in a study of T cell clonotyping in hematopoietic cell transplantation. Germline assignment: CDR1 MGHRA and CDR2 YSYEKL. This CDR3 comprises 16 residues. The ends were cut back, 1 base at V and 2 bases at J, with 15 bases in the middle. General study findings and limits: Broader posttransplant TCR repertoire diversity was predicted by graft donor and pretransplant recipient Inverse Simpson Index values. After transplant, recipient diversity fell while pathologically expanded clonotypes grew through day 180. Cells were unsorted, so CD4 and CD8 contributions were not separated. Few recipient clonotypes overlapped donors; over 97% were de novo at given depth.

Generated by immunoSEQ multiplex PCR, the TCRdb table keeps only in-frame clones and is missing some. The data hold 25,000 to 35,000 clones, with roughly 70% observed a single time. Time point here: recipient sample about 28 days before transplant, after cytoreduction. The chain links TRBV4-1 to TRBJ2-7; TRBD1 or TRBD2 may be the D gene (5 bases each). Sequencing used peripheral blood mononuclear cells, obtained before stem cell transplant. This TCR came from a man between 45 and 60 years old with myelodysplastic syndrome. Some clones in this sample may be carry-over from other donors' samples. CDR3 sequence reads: CASSQALGERPYEQYF. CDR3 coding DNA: TGCGCCAGCAGCCAAGCCCTGGGGGAGCGGCCCTACGAGCAGTACTTC.